What follows is one TCR beta chain and its context. Its antigen is currently unknown. The sample carries other DNA sequences with the same CDR3. This sample was included in a study of Ad26.COV2.S vaccination and SARS-CoV-2 variants. Overall study context: COV1001, an Ad26.COV2.S trial, supplied this vaccine-arm donor. Recipients of Ad26.COV2.S got it intramuscularly, once or twice 56 days apart.

Study-level findings and limits: Vaccinees showed greater spike-specific TCR breadth than placebo recipients.

The CDR3 extends over 13 amino acids. Germline CDR1 is KGHSH and CDR2 is LQKENI. V lost 2 bases and J 2 bases, leaving 6 bases between the germline ends. Profiled with immunoSEQ multiplex PCR; TCRdb holds only in-frame clones, not every one. The sample shows about 680,000 clones, more than 70% of them seen only once. Treatment reported: roughly 19 received Ad26.COV2.S at low or high dose, single or two shots; roughly five received placebo; per-sample allocation not given. Vaccine and placebo recipients were sampled on day 63 after the first injection. Spike of the Wuhan-strain SARS-CoV-2 was expressed by an Ad26 vector, which formed the vaccine.

The chain recombines TRBV18 with TRBJ2-5; D is unclear. The clonotype originates from a person between 18 and 65 years old who received the Ad26.COV2.S COVID-19 vaccine or a placebo. The material was peripheral blood, obtained in a trial of Ad26.COV2.S vaccine versus placebo. This CDR3 is CASSPGSQETQYF. The CDR3 bases are TGTGCCAGCTCACCAGGAAGTCAAGAGACCCAGTACTTC.